This TCR beta chain was sequenced in a study of shared clonotypes between healthy human individuals. Study findings and constraints: Only a few donors were included, so the genetic and exposure-history diversity represented was limited.

As for this clone: Its antigen is as yet unknown.

TCRdb's copy holds only in-frame clones and misses some; the assay was immunoSEQ multiplex PCR. This table holds about 1.5 million clones, 95% to 99% found once. Naive CD45RA+ and memory CD45RA-negative subsets were split from CD4+ cells. CDR3 length: 11 amino acids. Germline lookup yields CDR1 SQVTM and CDR2 ANQGSEA. Trimming removed 8 bases at V and 4 bases at J, with 9 bases between. The material sequenced was naive CD4+ T cells sorted from blood. Noted subset: CD45RA+ positively selected. The sequence was obtained from a man younger than 40 in good health. V and J are TRBV29-1 and TRBJ2-1; D call uncertain. In nucleotides, the CDR3 is TGCAGCACAGCAAGGTACAATGAGCAGTTCTTC. Translated, it gives CSTARYNEQFF.